This TCR beta chain was documented in a study of CD8+CD57+ T cells in acquired aplastic anemia. Turning to the study itself: Recorded DNA amounts for sorted CD4+ and CD8+ cells had an average of about 3 ug.

Patients picked for sequencing had shown CD8+CD57+ cell expansion detected by flow cytometry. Patient blood was sampled before any therapy had been received. In its sample, this clonotype was seen many times. The antigen remains undetermined. The ends were cut back, 5 bases at V and 4 bases at J, with 14 bases in the middle. CDR1 is SEHNR, CDR2 FQNEAQ, per germline (reference sequence). The CDR3 spans 14 residues. TCR beta VDJ and CDR3 profiling used genomic DNA as template. Each CDR3 protein is one row after TCRdb ran MiXCR on the reads. The sample consists of around 500,000 distinct CDR3 sequences, less than 35% of them appearing once. Study-level points and caveats: Comparison of patients with controls identified nearly 30 shared CD8+ CDR3 sequences.

The TCR comes from a human donor with aplastic anemia. Material for sequencing was sorted CD4+, CD8+, or CD8+CD57+ T cells (not recorded which) from PBMCs. J is TRBJ1-1 and V is TRBV7-9; TRBD1 might be the D (5 bases). CDR3 nucleotides: TGTGCCAGCAGCCAAAAGGACATTCGCACTGAAGCTTTCTTT. Amino acid sequence: CASSQKDIRTEAFF.